These 25 T cell receptor beta chains were all obtained from the same sample, sequenced in a study of blood T cell repertoires in COVID-19. Profiling relied on immunoSEQ multiplex PCR, and the TCRdb table lists in-frame clones only, not all of them. The top ten clones hold over 2% of a sample with about 120,000 clones, under 80% of them seen once. The sequencing input was peripheral blood. The receptors come from a man between 70 and 80 years old with acute or convalescent COVID-19.

This sequence joins TRBV3-1 (or the pseudogene TRBV3-2) and TRBJ2-7; 10 bases are a match to TRBD1. The CDR3 sequence is 14 residues long. The J segment lost 5 bases and the V segment lost 4 bases, leaving 5 bases of the junction unmatched. Germline lookup yields CDR1 LGHDT and CDR2 YNNKEL (reference sequence). This CDR3 is CASSRGQGRDEQYF. CDR3 coding DNA: TGTGCCAGCAGCCGGGGACAGGGGCGGGACGAGCAGTACTTC.

J is TRBJ1-2 and V is TRBV7-2; D gene uncertain. CDR3 length: 14 residues. V was cut by 5 bases and J by 4 bases, with 14 bases left in between. The germline V gene encodes CDR1 SGHTA and CDR2 FQGNSA. In DNA form, the CDR3 reads TGTGCCAGCAGCCCCTATGGGAGAGGCTATGGCTACACCTTC. Translated: CASSPYGRGYGYTF.

The chain employs TRBV3-1 (or the pseudogene TRBV3-2) and TRBJ1-6; unclear D gene. CDR1 is LGHDT and CDR2 is YNNKEL in the germline V gene (reference sequence). This CDR3 has 13 amino acids. V was cut by 5 bases and J by 10 bases, with 12 bases left in between. The CDR3: CASSYEGGSPLHF. The DNA for the CDR3 is TGTGCCAGCAGCTACGAGGGAGGATCACCCCTCCACTTT.

The chain carries TRBV7-8 and TRBJ1-5; D not resolved. The length of the CDR3 is 14 residues. Trimming cost V 5 bases and J 7 bases, with 15 bases left between them. Germline CDR1 reads SGHVS; CDR2 reads FQNEAQ. CDR3 loop: CASSRVEGAQPQHF. The DNA of the CDR3 is TGTGCCAGCAGCAGGGTGGAGGGCGCGCAGCCCCAGCATTTT.

The genes are TRBV7-3 and TRBJ1-6; TRBD1 matches at 8 bases. CDR3 length: 13 amino acids. V lost 4 bases, J lost 10 bases, and 3 bases stayed unmatched. Germline CDR1 reads SGHTA; CDR2 reads FQGTGA. CDR3 DNA: TGTGCCAGCAGCTCGGACAGGGCCTCACCCCTCCACTTT. As protein: CASSSDRASPLHF. The full variable domain, with the rest looked up from reference TRBV7-3 and TRBJ1-6, is GAGVSQTPSNKVTEKGKYVELRCDPISGHTALYWYRQSLGQGPEFLIYFQGTGAADDSGLPNDRFFAVRPEGSVSTLKIQRTERGDSAVYLCASSSDRASPLHFGNGTRLTVT.

The chain's CDR3 is CASSLALGGTYEQYF. The CDR3, as DNA: TGTGCCAGCAGCTTAGCGCTTGGGGGGACCTACGAGCAGTACTTC. The chain employs TRBV7-8 and TRBJ2-7; D may be TRBD2 (6 bases). V was pared by 0 bases and J by 2 bases, with 11 bases between. Germline-derived CDR1 and CDR2 are SGHVS and FQNEAQ. The CDR3 runs to 15 residues.

V gene TRBV3-1 (or the pseudogene TRBV3-2) combines with J gene TRBJ1-5; 7 bases map to TRBD1. Germline-derived CDR1 and CDR2 are LGHDT and YNNKEL (reference sequence). V lost 3 bases, J lost 5 bases, and 4 bases stayed unmatched. This CDR3 has 14 amino acids. The CDR3 here is CASSHRQGDQPQHF. CDR3 nucleotides: TGTGCCAGCAGCCACCGACAGGGCGATCAGCCCCAGCATTTT.

The chain couples TRBV19 to TRBJ1-2; a possible D gene is TRBD1 (5 bases). Trimming took off 3 bases at V and 6 bases at J, with 11 bases between the two ends. Germline lookup yields CDR1 LNHDA and CDR2 SQIVND (reference sequence). The CDR3 is 13 amino acids. In DNA, the CDR3 is TGTGCCAGTAGTATTCGGGGGGTAGATGGCTACACCTTC. Translating it yields CASSIRGVDGYTF.

In this sample, this clone turned up a few times. The CDR3 DNA reads TGCGCCAGCAGCCAAGTTTGGGGACAGGGGGTTTCGGGAAACACCATATATTTT. Translated: CASSQVWGQGVSGNTIYF. This chain uses TRBV4-3 with TRBJ1-3; 11 bases align to TRBD1. The V gene end was trimmed by 1 base and the J gene end by 4 bases; junction bases not matched to a gene: 9. Germline values: CDR1 LGHNA, CDR2 YSLEER. The CDR3 runs 18 residues.

J is TRBJ1-2 and V is TRBV25-1; D perhaps matches TRBD1 (6 bases). V shed 6 bases and J shed 1 base, with 12 bases lying between them. This CDR3 region has 14 residues. In germline, CDR1 is MGHDK, CDR2 SYGVNS. CDR3 in DNA: TGTGCCAGCAGACAGGGAGTCGGTAACTATGGCTACACCTTC. Amino acid sequence: CASRQGVGNYGYTF.

Only a few counts were recorded for this clone. This rearrangement joins TRBV4-3 to TRBJ2-7, with TRBD1 matching 7 bases. The CDR3 is made up of 15 amino acids. V lost 3 bases, J lost 2 bases, and 7 bases stayed unmatched. Germline V CDR1 and CDR2: LGHNA, YSLEER. As DNA, the CDR3 is TGCGCCAGCAGCCAGCTACCGCAGGGGGCCTACGAGCAGTACTTC. It translates to CASSQLPQGAYEQYF.

The chain uses TRBV9 and TRBJ1-3; D possibly corresponds to TRBD1 (6 bases). With 0 bases removed from V and 4 bases from J, the gap between germline ends came to 17 bases. The CDR3 is made up of 17 amino acids. Germline lookup yields CDR1 SGDLS and CDR2 YYNGEE. CDR3 bases: TGTGCCAGCAGCGTAGAGGGGGACCCTTTTCAAGGAAACACCATATATTTT. It encodes CASSVEGDPFQGNTIYF.

V is TRBV9 and J is TRBJ1-2; TRBD1 matches 8 bases. The CDR3 extends over 13 amino acids. Germline V CDR1 and CDR2: SGDLS, YYNGEE. V gave up 3 bases and J gave up 6 bases; unmatched junction bases: 4. The CDR3 DNA is TGTGCCAGCAGCGCAGGGACAGGTGATGGCTACACCTTC. It translates to CASSAGTGDGYTF.

V gene TRBV11-3 combines with J gene TRBJ2-3, with 7 bases aligning to TRBD1. V shed 5 bases and J 9 bases; nucleotides not matched to a gene: 8. This CDR3 comprises 13 residues. In germline, CDR1 is SGHNT, CDR2 YENEEA. The CDR3 DNA reads TGTGCCAGCAGCATACAGGGGTTGGGGACGCAGTATTTT. Translating it yields CASSIQGLGTQYF.

This clone was observed a few times. This rearrangement joins TRBV27 to TRBJ1-2; the match to TRBD1 covers 8 bases. The ends lost 2 bases at V and 4 bases at J; junction bases unmatched: 6. Germline V CDR1 and CDR2: MNHEY, SMNVEV (reference sequence). CDR3 length: 15 amino acids. The CDR3 DNA follows: TGTGCCAGCAGTTTAGCCGGGACAGGCGGCTATGGCTACACCTTC. Translating it yields CASSLAGTGGYGYTF.

The chain recombines TRBV6-4 with TRBJ2-3; 7 bases fit TRBD2. Germline loops: CDR1 MRHNA, CDR2 SNTAGT. Losses at the gene ends were 3 bases for V and 4 bases for J; bases not matched to a gene: 7. The CDR3 is made up of 15 amino acids. The CDR3 loop reads CASSEAGWGPDTQYF. Written as DNA, the CDR3 is TGTGCCAGCAGTGAAGCGGGGTGGGGCCCAGATACGCAGTATTTT.

This clone was observed once. The chain uses TRBV4-3 and TRBJ2-2; 14 bases are shared with TRBD2. The V gene's germline CDR1 is LGHNA and CDR2 YSLEER. V lost 0 bases, J lost 1 base, and 4 bases stayed unmatched. The CDR3 runs 19 residues. DNA of the CDR3: TGCGCCAGCAGCCAAGATAGTGGACTAGCGGGGGGGAACACCGGGGAGCTGTTTTTT. Protein sequence: CASSQDSGLAGGNTGELFF.

This rearrangement joins TRBV6-5 to TRBJ1-2, with TRBD1 identical over 9 bases. Germline loops: CDR1 MNHEY, CDR2 SVGAGI. The CDR3 is made up of 12 amino acids. V shed 8 bases and J 4 bases; nucleotides not matched to a gene: 2. CDR3 nucleotides: TGTGCCAGCCGGGACAGGGCCTATGGCTACACCTTC. Translating gives CASRDRAYGYTF.

The rearrangement uses TRBV28 and TRBJ2-1; TRBD2 might be the D (5 bases). The V end lost 3 bases, the J end lost 7 bases, and 13 bases lay between the germline ends. CDR3 length: 14 amino acids. Germline V lookup: CDR1 MDHEN, CDR2 SYDVKM. CDR3 in DNA: TGTGCCAGCAGTTTGAGGGTGCCGGGGAATGAGCAGTTCTTC. Protein sequence: CASSLRVPGNEQFF.

The gene calls are TRBV5-1 and TRBJ1-4, with D hard to call. Trimming cost V 1 base and J 5 bases, with 9 bases left between them. The germline gives CDR1 SGHRS, CDR2 YFSETQ. The CDR3 has 14 residues. The CDR3 coding sequence is TGCGCCAGCAGCTTGACCCCTCTAAATGAAAAACTGTTTTTT. It yields the protein CASSLTPLNEKLFF.

V usage is TRBV7-2 and J usage is TRBJ1-2, with 8 bases aligning to TRBD1. Germline V gene sequence: CDR1 SGHTA, CDR2 FQGNSA. The CDR3 loop spans 15 amino acids. Losses at the gene ends were 5 bases for V and 2 bases for J; bases not matched to a gene: 7. The CDR3 loop reads CASSQARTGNYGYTF. The DNA of the CDR3 is TGTGCCAGCAGCCAGGCCCGGACAGGGAACTATGGCTACACCTTC.

This clone turned up a few times. This chain connects TRBV30 to TRBJ1-2, with D unclear. Germline V gene sequence: CDR1 GTSNPN, CDR2 SVGIG (reference sequence). This CDR3 contains 14 residues. The V and J ends lost 5 bases and 8 bases respectively, with 21 bases between them. DNA for the CDR3: TGTGCCTGGTCCCTCCCAAGACACTCGTCGGGCTACACCTTC. Protein product: CAWSLPRHSSGYTF.

This chain joins TRBV12-5 and TRBJ1-1; weak D call: TRBD1 (6 bases). The CDR3 consists of 17 residues. The germline V gene encodes CDR1 LGHNT and CDR2 FRNRAP. Deletions cut 1 base from V and 0 bases from J, with 15 bases between. CDR3 in amino acids: CASGLATGPAMNTEAFF. The CDR3 DNA reads TGTGCTAGTGGTTTGGCTACAGGGCCTGCCATGAACACTGAAGCTTTCTTT. Looking up the rest from reference TRBV12-5 and TRBJ1-1 gives the full variable domain: DARVTQTPRHKVTEMGQEVTMRCQPILGHNTVFWYRQTMMQGLELLAYFRNRAPLDDSGMPKDRFSAEMPDATLATLKIQPSEPRDSAVYFCASGLATGPAMNTEAFFGQGTRLTVV.

The J gene is TRBJ2-3, the V gene TRBV19, with D maybe TRBD1 (6 bases). The CDR3 runs 14 residues. V lost 6 bases and J 3 bases, leaving 13 bases between the germline ends. CDR1 and CDR2 (germline): LNHDA, SQIVND (reference sequence). The CDR3 coding sequence is TGTGCCAGTAGCCGCACAGGGATAACAGATACGCAGTATTTT. It codes for CASSRTGITDTQYF.

J is TRBJ1-4 and V is TRBV25-1, with 7 bases matching TRBD1. The germline CDR1 and CDR2 sequences are MGHDK and SYGVNS. The CDR3 sequence is 15 residues long. Trimming at V came to 6 bases and at J to 7 bases, leaving 11 bases not matched to a gene. The CDR3: CASSERWQGGEKLFF. The CDR3 DNA follows: TGTGCCAGCAGCGAAAGGTGGCAGGGGGGTGAAAAACTGTTTTTT.